This is a list of T cell receptor beta chains from one sample in a study of early stage breast cancer tumors. The protocol was immunoSEQ multiplex PCR, while the TCRdb copy is restricted to in-frame clones and leaves out a portion. The sample lists about 30,000 clones, 55% to 75% seen once, with around 33% in the top ten. The sequenced material came from blood. The receptors stem from a person aged 45 to 59 with breast cancer. The CDR3 runs from the conserved cysteine through the conserved F or W. A D gene is named only where the DNA matches it firmly. Expanded clones are given a class, and other clones once, few, many or no size at all.

v_call	j_call	clone_size	d_call	cdr3_aa	cdr3_nt
TRBV9	TRBJ2-7	NA	TRBD2	CASSVGSGKTYEQYF	TGTGCCAGCAGCGTAGGGAGCGGGAAAACCTACGAGCAGTACTTC
TRBV6-5	TRBJ2-7	NA	TRBD2	CASSYGIAGGSYEQYF	TGTGCCAGCAGTTACGGTATAGCGGGAGGGTCCTACGAGCAGTACTTC
TRBV7-6	TRBJ2-1	NA	NA	CASSLASGGIYNEQFF	TGTGCCAGCAGCTTAGCGAGTGGAGGGATTTACAATGAGCAGTTCTTC
TRBV6-5	TRBJ2-4	NA	NA	CASSYSSPPNIQYF	TGTGCCAGCAGTTACTCGAGCCCTCCAAACATTCAGTACTTC
TRBV2	TRBJ2-1	NA	TRBD2	CASSEAGGSPGEQFF	TGTGCCAGCAGTGAAGCGGGAGGGTCCCCAGGCGAGCAGTTCTTC
TRBV4-1	TRBJ2-1	NA	TRBD2	CASSRTSGSSYNEQFF	TGCGCCAGCAGCAGGACTAGCGGGAGTTCCTACAATGAGCAGTTCTTC
TRBV6-6	TRBJ2-5	NA	TRBD1	CASSTRTGSETQYF	TGTGCCAGCAGTACCCGGACAGGGAGTGAGACCCAGTACTTC
TRBV2	TRBJ1-1	NA	NA	CASVGHLNTEAFF	TGTGCCAGCGTAGGACACTTGAACACTGAAGCTTTCTTT
TRBV2	TRBJ2-1	NA	TRBD2	CASSPGLRLHEQFF	TGTGCCAGCAGTCCGGGACTACGGTTACATGAGCAGTTCTTC
TRBV14	TRBJ2-7	NA	NA	CASSPRATLYEQYF	TGTGCCAGCAGCCCTAGGGCAACCTTGTACGAGCAGTACTTC
TRBV6-1	TRBJ2-7	NA	TRBD2	CASSVAGDGYEQYF	TGTGCCAGCAGTGTCGCGGGAGACGGGTACGAGCAGTACTTC
TRBV20-1	TRBJ2-7	once	NA	CSAYLGYEQYF	TGCAGTGCTTATCTAGGGTACGAGCAGTACTTC
TRBV7-2	TRBJ1-2	NA	TRBD1	CASSPDGQGPLYGYTF	TGTGCCAGCAGCCCTGACGGACAGGGGCCGCTATATGGCTACACCTTC
TRBV11-2	TRBJ2-3	NA	NA	CASSLAGGGTDTQYF	TGTGCCAGCAGCTTAGCCGGTGGGGGCACAGATACGCAGTATTTT
TRBV27	TRBJ2-7	NA	TRBD2	CASSHQAGGPFEQYF	TGTGCCAGCAGCCACCAGGCGGGAGGGCCTTTCGAGCAGTACTTC
TRBV19	TRBJ2-1	medium-sized	NA	CASSIGNEQFF	TGTGCCAGTAGTATAGGTAATGAGCAGTTCTTC
TRBV5-1	TRBJ2-3	NA	TRBD1	CASSAQGANTDTQYF	TGCGCCAGCAGCGCACAGGGGGCGAACACAGATACGCAGTATTTT
TRBV12-5	TRBJ1-3	NA	NA	CASGLGRGVGNTIYF	TGTGCTAGTGGTTTGGGCAGGGGCGTCGGAAACACCATATATTTT
TRBV6-5	TRBJ2-7	NA	TRBD2	CASSGEGAYEQYF	TGTGCCAGCAGTGGGGAGGGAGCCTACGAGCAGTACTTC
TRBV6-5	TRBJ2-7	NA	NA	CASKRGTYEQYF	TGTGCCAGCAAACGGGGGACCTACGAGCAGTACTTC
TRBV6-1	TRBJ1-2	NA	NA	CASSEVEGPINYGYTF	TGTGCCAGCAGTGAAGTGGAGGGGCCGATTAACTATGGCTACACCTTC
TRBV19	TRBJ2-1	few	NA	CASSNRDQQFF	TGTGCCAGTAGTAATCGGGATCAGCAGTTCTTC
TRBV7-8	TRBJ1-3	NA	NA	CASSLARGHSGNTIYF	TGTGCCAGCAGCTTAGCCAGAGGCCACTCTGGAAACACCATATATTTT
TRBV11-2	TRBJ2-7	NA	TRBD1	CASSLEVWTGVGEQYF	TGTGCCAGCAGCTTAGAGGTTTGGACAGGGGTCGGCGAGCAGTACTTC
TRBV30	TRBJ1-2	NA	NA	CAWGDTGTNYGYTF	TGTGCCTGGGGTGATACAGGGACTAACTATGGCTACACCTTC
TRBV7-6	TRBJ2-5	NA	TRBD2	CASSLQREGLEKTQYF	TGTGCCAGCAGCCTTCAGCGGGAGGGCCTCGAGAAGACCCAGTACTTC
TRBV15	TRBJ1-1	NA	NA	CATSRSLREAFF	TGTGCCACCAGCAGGAGCCTAAGGGAAGCTTTCTTT
TRBV6-5	TRBJ1-2	NA	TRBD1	CASSYVTGGYGYTF	TGTGCCAGCAGTTACGTGACAGGGGGTTATGGCTACACCTTC
TRBV13	TRBJ2-2	NA	TRBD2	CASSLGGGTGELFF	TGTGCCAGCAGCCTGGGGGGGGGCACCGGGGAGCTGTTTTTT
TRBV19	TRBJ2-3	NA	TRBD2	CASSVNSGGTTDTQYF	TGTGCCAGTAGTGTAAATAGCGGGGGGACCACAGATACGCAGTATTTT
TRBV7-2	TRBJ1-5	NA	TRBD1	CASSLDRTGLNQPQHF	TGTGCCAGCAGCTTAGACCGGACAGGACTAAATCAGCCCCAGCATTTT
TRBV4-1	TRBJ2-7	NA	NA	CASSQARGDLDRGYEQYF	TGCGCCAGCAGCCAAGCCAGGGGAGACTTAGACAGAGGCTACGAGCAGTACTTC
TRBV7-3	TRBJ2-5	NA	TRBD2	CASSPGGADQETQYF	TGTGCCAGCAGCCCCGGGGGGGCTGACCAAGAGACCCAGTACTTC
TRBV10-3	TRBJ1-3	once	NA	CAISESMAAGAGNTIYF	TGTGCCATCAGTGAGTCGATGGCGGCGGGGGCTGGAAACACCATATATTTT
TRBV6-5	TRBJ2-3	large	NA	CASSYTPGTDTQYF	TGTGCCAGCAGTTACACCCCAGGGACAGATACGCAGTATTTT
TRBV4-2	TRBJ2-1	NA	NA	CASSQEGVARVEQFF	TGTGCCAGCAGCCAAGAAGGGGTAGCAAGAGTTGAGCAGTTCTTC
TRBV14	TRBJ2-1	NA	TRBD2	CASSLTRTSGYNEQFF	TGTGCCAGCAGTTTAACTAGGACTAGCGGCTACAATGAGCAGTTCTTC
TRBV29-1	TRBJ2-7	NA	TRBD2	CSCGGETGEQYF	TGCAGCTGCGGGGGGGAGACCGGCGAGCAGTACTTC
TRBV2	TRBJ2-7	NA	TRBD2	CASRVGLAGVVHEQYF	TGTGCCAGCAGGGTGGGACTAGCGGGAGTCGTCCACGAGCAGTACTTC
TRBV2	TRBJ2-1	NA	TRBD1	CASTSGQVLPDEQFF	TGTGCCAGCACCAGCGGACAGGTCCTCCCCGATGAGCAGTTCTTC
TRBV30	TRBJ2-7	NA	TRBD1	CAWSAGTAHYEQYF	TGTGCCTGGAGTGCGGGGACAGCTCACTACGAGCAGTACTTC
TRBV5-4	TRBJ2-1	NA	TRBD1	CASSLGTGGYNEQFF	TGTGCCAGCAGCTTAGGGACAGGGGGCTACAATGAGCAGTTCTTC
TRBV7-8	TRBJ2-7	NA	TRBD1	CASSFNRGNEQYF	TGTGCCAGCAGCTTCAACAGGGGAAACGAGCAGTACTTC
TRBV9	TRBJ2-2	NA	TRBD1	CASNEGRGPRGTGELFF	TGTGCCAGCAATGAAGGCAGGGGGCCCCGAGGGACCGGGGAGCTGTTTTTT
TRBV2	TRBJ2-1	NA	TRBD1	CASSEGTGAREQFF	TGTGCCAGCAGTGAGGGGACAGGGGCACGTGAGCAGTTCTTC
TRBV15	TRBJ1-2	NA	NA	CATSRDDLRNTF	TGTGCCACCAGCAGAGATGACCTCCGGAACACCTTC
TRBV6-5	TRBJ2-1	NA	TRBD1	CASSYDRVDEQFF	TGTGCCAGCAGTTACGACAGGGTGGATGAGCAGTTCTTC
TRBV28	TRBJ2-1	once	TRBD2	CASSLLPSGRRVNEQFF	TGTGCCAGCAGTTTACTCCCTAGCGGGAGAAGGGTGAATGAGCAGTTCTTC
TRBV19	TRBJ2-7	NA	NA	CASGRLYEQYF	TGTGCCAGCGGACGGTTATACGAGCAGTACTTC
TRBV11-2	TRBJ2-7	few	NA	CASSLGTTEQYF	TGTGCCAGCAGCTTAGGGACCACCGAGCAGTACTTC